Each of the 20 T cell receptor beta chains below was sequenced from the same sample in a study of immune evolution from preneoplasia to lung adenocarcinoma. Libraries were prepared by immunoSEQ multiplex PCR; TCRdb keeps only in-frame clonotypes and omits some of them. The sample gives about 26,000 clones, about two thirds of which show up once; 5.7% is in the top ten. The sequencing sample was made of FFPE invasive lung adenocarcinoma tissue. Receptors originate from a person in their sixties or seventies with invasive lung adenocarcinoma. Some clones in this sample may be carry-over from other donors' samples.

The CDR3 DNA reads TGTGCCAGCAGTGAAACGACACCCAGAGTATCTGAAGCTTTCTTT. Amino acid sequence: CASSETTPRVSEAFF. The chain carries TRBV2 and TRBJ1-1; D gene uncertain. The CDR3 totals 15 residues. V was cut by 2 bases and J by 6 bases, with 16 bases left in between. Germline V gene sequence: CDR1 SNHLY, CDR2 FYNNEI.

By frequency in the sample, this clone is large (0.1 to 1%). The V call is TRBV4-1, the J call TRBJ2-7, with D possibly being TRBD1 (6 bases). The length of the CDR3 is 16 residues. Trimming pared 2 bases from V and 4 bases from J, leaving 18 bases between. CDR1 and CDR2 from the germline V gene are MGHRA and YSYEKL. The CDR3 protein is CASSQPGALGSYEQYF. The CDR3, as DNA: TGCGCCAGCAGCCAACCAGGGGCCCTGGGCTCGTACGAGCAGTACTTC.

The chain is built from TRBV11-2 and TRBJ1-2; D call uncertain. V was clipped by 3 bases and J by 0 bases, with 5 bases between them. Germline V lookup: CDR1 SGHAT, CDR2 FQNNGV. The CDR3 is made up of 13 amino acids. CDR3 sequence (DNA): TGTGCCAGCAGCTTTGACACTAACTATGGCTACACCTTC. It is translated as CASSFDTNYGYTF. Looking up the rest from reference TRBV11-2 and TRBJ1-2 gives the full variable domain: EAGVAQSPRYKIIEKRQSVAFWCNPISGHATLYWYQQILGQGPKLLIQFQNNGVVDDSQLPKDRFSAERLKGVDSTLKIQPAKLEDSAVYLCASSFDTNYGYTFGSGTRLTVV.

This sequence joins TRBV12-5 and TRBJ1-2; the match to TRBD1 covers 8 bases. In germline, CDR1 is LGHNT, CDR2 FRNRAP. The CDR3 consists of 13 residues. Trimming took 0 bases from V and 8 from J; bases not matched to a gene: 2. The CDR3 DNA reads TGTGCTAGTGGTTTGGTCGACAGGGGAGGCTACACCTTC. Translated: CASGLVDRGGYTF.

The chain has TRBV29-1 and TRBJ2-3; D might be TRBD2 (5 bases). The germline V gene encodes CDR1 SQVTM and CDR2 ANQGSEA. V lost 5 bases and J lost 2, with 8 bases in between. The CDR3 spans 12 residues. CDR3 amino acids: CSVRADTDTQYF. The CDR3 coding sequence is TGCAGCGTTCGAGCGGACACAGATACGCAGTATTTT.

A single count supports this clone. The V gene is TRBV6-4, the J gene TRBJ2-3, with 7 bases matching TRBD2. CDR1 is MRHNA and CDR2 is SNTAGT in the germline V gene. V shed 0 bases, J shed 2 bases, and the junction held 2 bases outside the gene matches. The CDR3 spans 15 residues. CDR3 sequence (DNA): TGTGCCAGCAGTGACTCAGCGGGATTCACAGATACGCAGTATTTT. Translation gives CASSDSAGFTDTQYF.

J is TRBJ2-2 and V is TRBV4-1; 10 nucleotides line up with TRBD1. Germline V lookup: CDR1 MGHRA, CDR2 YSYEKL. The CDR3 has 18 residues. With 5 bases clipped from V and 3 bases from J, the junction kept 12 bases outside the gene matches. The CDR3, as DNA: TGCGCCAGCAGCAGTAGACTGACCGGGACAGGGGACACCGGGGAGCTGTTTTTT. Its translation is CASSSRLTGTGDTGELFF.

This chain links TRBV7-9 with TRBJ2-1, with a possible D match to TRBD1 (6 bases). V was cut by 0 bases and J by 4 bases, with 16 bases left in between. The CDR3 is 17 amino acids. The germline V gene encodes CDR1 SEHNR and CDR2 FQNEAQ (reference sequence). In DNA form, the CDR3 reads TGTGCCAGCAGCTTAGCAGGTCGCCAGGACAGATACAATGAGCAGTTCTTC. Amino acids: CASSLAGRQDRYNEQFF.

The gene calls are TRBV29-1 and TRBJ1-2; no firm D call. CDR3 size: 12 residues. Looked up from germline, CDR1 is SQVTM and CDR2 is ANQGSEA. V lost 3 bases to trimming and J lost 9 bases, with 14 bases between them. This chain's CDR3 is CSVETGLLSYTF. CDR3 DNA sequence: TGCAGCGTTGAGACGGGCCTATTGAGCTACACCTTC.

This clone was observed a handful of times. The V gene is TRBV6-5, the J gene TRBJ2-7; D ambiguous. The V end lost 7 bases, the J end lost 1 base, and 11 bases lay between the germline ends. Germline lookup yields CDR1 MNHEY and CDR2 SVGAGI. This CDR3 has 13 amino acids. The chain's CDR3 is CASKKGFSYEQYF. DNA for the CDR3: TGTGCCAGCAAAAAGGGATTTTCCTACGAGCAGTACTTC.

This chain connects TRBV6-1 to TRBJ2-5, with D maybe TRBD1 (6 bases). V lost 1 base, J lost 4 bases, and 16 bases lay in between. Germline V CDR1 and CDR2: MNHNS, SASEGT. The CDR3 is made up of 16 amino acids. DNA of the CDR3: TGTGCCAGCAGTGAAGAGTTAGGGCAGGGGAGAGAGACCCAGTACTTC. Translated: CASSEELGQGRETQYF.

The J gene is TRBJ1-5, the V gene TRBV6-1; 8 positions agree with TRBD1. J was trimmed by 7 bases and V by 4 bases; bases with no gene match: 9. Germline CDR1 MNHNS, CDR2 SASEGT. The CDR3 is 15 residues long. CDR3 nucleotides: TGTGCCAGCAGTGGGACTGGACAGGGACAACAGCCCCAGCATTTT. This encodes CASSGTGQGQQPQHF.

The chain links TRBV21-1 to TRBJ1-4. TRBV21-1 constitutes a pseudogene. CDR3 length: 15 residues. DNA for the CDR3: TGTGCCCAGGAGGCCCGACAAGACTTTAATGAAAAACTGTTTTTT. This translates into CAQEARQDFNEKLFF.

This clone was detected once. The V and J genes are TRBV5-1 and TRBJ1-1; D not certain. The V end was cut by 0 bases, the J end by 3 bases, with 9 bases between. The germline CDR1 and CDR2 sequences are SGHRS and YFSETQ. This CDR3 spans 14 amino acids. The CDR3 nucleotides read TGCGCCAGCAGCTTGGACAGATGGGACACTGAAGCTTTCTTT. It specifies CASSLDRWDTEAFF.

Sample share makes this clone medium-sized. Here the CDR3 reads CASTVTGASYEQYF. For the CDR3, the DNA is TGTGCCAGCACCGTGACAGGCGCATCCTACGAGCAGTACTTC. The V and J genes are TRBV28 and TRBJ2-7; D may be TRBD1 (6 bases). The CDR3 length is 14 residues. Germline CDR1 reads MDHEN; CDR2 reads SYDVKM. V was clipped by 7 bases and J by 1 base, with 14 bases between them. Filled out from reference TRBV28 and TRBJ2-7, the complete variable domain reads DVKVTQSSRYLVKRTGEKVFLECVQDMDHENMFWYRQDPGLGLRLIYFSYDVKMKEKGDIPEGYSVSREKKERFSLILESASTNQTSMYLCASTVTGASYEQYFGPGTRLTVT.

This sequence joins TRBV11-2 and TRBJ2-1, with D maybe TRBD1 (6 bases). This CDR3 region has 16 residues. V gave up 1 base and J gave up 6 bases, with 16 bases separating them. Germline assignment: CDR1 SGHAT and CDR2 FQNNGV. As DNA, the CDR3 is TGTGCCAGCAGCTTAGTGATAGGCCTGGGGGCCAATGAGCAGTTCTTC. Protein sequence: CASSLVIGLGANEQFF. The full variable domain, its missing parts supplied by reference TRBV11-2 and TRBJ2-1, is EAGVAQSPRYKIIEKRQSVAFWCNPISGHATLYWYQQILGQGPKLLIQFQNNGVVDDSQLPKDRFSAERLKGVDSTLKIQPAKLEDSAVYLCASSLVIGLGANEQFFGPGTRLTVL.

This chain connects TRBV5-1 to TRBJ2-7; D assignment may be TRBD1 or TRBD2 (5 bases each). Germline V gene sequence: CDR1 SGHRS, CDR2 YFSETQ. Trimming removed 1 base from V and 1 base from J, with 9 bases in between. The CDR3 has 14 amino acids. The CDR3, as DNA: TGCGCCAGCAGCTTGATCGGGGCGTCCTACGAGCAGTACTTC. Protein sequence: CASSLIGASYEQYF.

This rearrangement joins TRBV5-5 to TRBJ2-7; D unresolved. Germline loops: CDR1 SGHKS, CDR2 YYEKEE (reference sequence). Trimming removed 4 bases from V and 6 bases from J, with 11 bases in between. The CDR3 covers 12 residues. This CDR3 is CASSKAASEQYF. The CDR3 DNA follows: TGTGCCAGCAGCAAGGCAGCCTCCGAGCAGTACTTC.

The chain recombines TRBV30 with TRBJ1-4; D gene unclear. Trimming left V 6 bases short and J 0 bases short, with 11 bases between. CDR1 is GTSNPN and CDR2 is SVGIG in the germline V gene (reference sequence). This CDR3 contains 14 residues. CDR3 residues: CACPVGATNEKLFF. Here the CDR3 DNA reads TGTGCCTGCCCTGTTGGCGCAACTAATGAAAAACTGTTTTTT.

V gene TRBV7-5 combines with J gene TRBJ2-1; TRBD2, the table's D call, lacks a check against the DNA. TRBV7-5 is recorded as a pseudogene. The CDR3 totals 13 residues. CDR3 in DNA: TGTGCCAGCAACCTGGACTACTACAATGAGCAGTTCTTC. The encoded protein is CASNLDYYNEQFF.